The rows below give T cell receptor beta chains drawn from one sample of a study of T cell responses to AZD1222 COVID-19 vaccine. Only in-frame clones appear in the TCRdb table, and some are missing; sequencing was by immunoSEQ multiplex PCR. The sample carries 140,000 or so clones, 70% to 90% recorded once. Sequences were derived from peripheral blood, sampled on day 0 of AZD1222 vaccination. These TCRs come from an adult in good health. Each CDR3 is given without its conserved first and last residue. Fields, in order: V gene, J gene, CDR3 protein.

>TRBV29-1|TRBJ2-1
SVWEGPTDEQF
>TRBV7-3|TRBJ2-7
ASSKDGSTYEQY
>TRBV4-3|TRBJ2-5
ASSRSLAGEGETQY
>TRBV5-4|TRBJ1-3
ASSFRTNGNTIY
>TRBV7-8|TRBJ2-1
ASSVTRSGLYNEQF
>TRBV6-5|TRBJ1-1
ASSYGDRIDTEAF
>TRBV27|TRBJ2-2
ASSFDRGPPRGGGELF
>TRBV29-1|TRBJ1-1
SVATGSEAF
>TRBV30|TRBJ1-2
AWSSDRFYGYT
>TRBV28|TRBJ2-1
ASNLGGGLAGASNEQF
>TRBV5-4|TRBJ2-3
ASSLVGSSTDTQY
>TRBV6-5|TRBJ2-7
ATGTVYEQY
>TRBV4-2|TRBJ1-2
ASSHQSGQGARGYGYT
>TRBV7-9|TRBJ1-2
ASSLDVGNYGYT
>TRBV3-1/TRBV3-2|TRBJ1-6
ASSPADSPLH
>TRBV27|TRBJ1-6
ASTGTGLYSPLH
>TRBV2|TRBJ1-1
ASSAQTLGNTEAF
>TRBV15|TRBJ1-2
ATSRVRGAVYGYT
>TRBV12-5|TRBJ2-1
ASGLVSSRYNEQF
>TRBV6-6|TRBJ2-1
ASTRGLAENRGEQF
>TRBV7-2|TRBJ1-5
ASSLGLGPQH
>TRBV24-1|TRBJ1-2
ATSDLVKGQANRYGYT
>TRBV6-6|TRBJ1-4
ASSPVPTNEKLF
>TRBV19|TRBJ1-5
ASSLTPNNQPQH
>TRBV7-9|TRBJ2-3
ASSPVPGTSSLGPDTQY
>TRBV3-1/TRBV3-2|TRBJ1-2
ASSLGTGGGVDYT
>TRBV28|TRBJ1-1
ASRTGQFKAF
>TRBV10-3|TRBJ2-5
AISDPGTAETQY
>TRBV4-2|TRBJ1-2
ASTASENYGYT
>TRBV19|TRBJ2-3
ASTRTGGWADTQY
>TRBV6-1|TRBJ1-3
ASSEFTGNTIY
>TRBV7-9|TRBJ1-2
ASSLGFLAAGGYT
>TRBV27|TRBJ1-1
ASSFRQGMNTEAF
>TRBV5-1|TRBJ2-7
ASSWTSGSTIYEQY
>TRBV27|TRBJ2-7
ASSFSGEQY
>TRBV5-5|TRBJ1-4
ASNPREGSDGKLF
>TRBV24-1|TRBJ1-5
ATSVEGLQPQH
>TRBV5-8|TRBJ1-4
ASSLRVGEKLF
>TRBV7-9|TRBJ1-1
ASTPTRFTEAF
>TRBV6-2/TRBV6-3|TRBJ1-3
ASSEDAGNTIY
>TRBV4-3|TRBJ1-6
ASSQSSGSSLHSPLH
>TRBV6-7|TRBJ2-2
ASSYSRSLGLAQNTGELF
>TRBV27|TRBJ2-1
ASSLTPRGRPYNEQF
>TRBV27|TRBJ2-3
ASSLTVPTDTQY
>TRBV7-2|TRBJ2-3
ASSAGAGPDTQY
>TRBV28|TRBJ1-5
ASSLFGVRDNHQPQH
>TRBV5-4|TRBJ2-2
ASSLVVFGELF
>TRBV5-6|TRBJ2-3
ASSFSFEQY
>TRBV6-4|TRBJ2-2
ASSRTSGNTGELF
>TRBV7-9|TRBJ1-2
ASSLADSSGYT
>TRBV28|TRBJ2-2
ASSLTSGSHNTGELF
>TRBV7-9|TRBJ1-5
ASSLGSLALGGQPQH
>TRBV18|TRBJ2-7
ASSQGTGGAGWQY
>TRBV28|TRBJ2-1
ASSLPDRHEQF
>TRBV29-1|TRBJ2-5
SVEIRGETQY